The entry below describes one T cell receptor (beta chain). This sample was included in a study of cytomegalovirus exposure and HLA in healthy donors. Unmatched junction bases numbered 9, after V lost 5 bases and J lost 3 bases. Per germline, CDR1 LNHDA and CDR2 SQIVND (reference sequence). This CDR3 contains 15 residues. Primers included in the PCR were 60 Vbeta and 13 Jbeta primers. Data came from immunoSEQ multiplex PCR; TCRdb stores just in-frame clones and leaves some out. Of more than 200,000 clones in the sample, 75% to 80% were seen once. The receptor was isolated from a male donor in good health and CMV-seronegative. This sequence joins TRBV19 and TRBJ1-2; TRBD1 matches 7 bases. Sample: PBMCs. In DNA form, the CDR3 reads TGTGCCAGTAGTCCAACCGGCGACAGGGACTATGGCTACACCTTC. Translated, it gives CASSPTGDRDYGYTF.